One TCR beta chain is described in this entry. What it recognizes is unknown. The data were obtained in a study of shared clonotypes between healthy human individuals. Study-level results: What rarefaction showed was incomplete sorted-subset sequencing despite large depth.

All donors qualified as healthy HIV-negative adults and had experienced no recent acute infections or vaccinations. Clones were sequenced by immunoSEQ multiplex PCR, and TCRdb holds only the in-frame ones, with some missing. The sample shows under 600,000 clones, more than 95% of them seen only once. Specimen: naive CD4+ T cells sorted from blood. Subset here: CD45RA+ positively selected. This receptor was obtained from a woman in her twenties or thirties in good health.

The CDR3 sequence is CASSEWGWAEAFF. CDR3 coding DNA: TGTGCCAGCAGTGAATGGGGTTGGGCTGAAGCTTTCTTT. The genes are TRBV25-1 and TRBJ1-1; D gene unclear. Germline CDR1 and CDR2: MGHDK and SYGVNS. Deletions cut 1 base from V and 6 bases from J, with 9 bases between. CDR3 length: 13 amino acids.